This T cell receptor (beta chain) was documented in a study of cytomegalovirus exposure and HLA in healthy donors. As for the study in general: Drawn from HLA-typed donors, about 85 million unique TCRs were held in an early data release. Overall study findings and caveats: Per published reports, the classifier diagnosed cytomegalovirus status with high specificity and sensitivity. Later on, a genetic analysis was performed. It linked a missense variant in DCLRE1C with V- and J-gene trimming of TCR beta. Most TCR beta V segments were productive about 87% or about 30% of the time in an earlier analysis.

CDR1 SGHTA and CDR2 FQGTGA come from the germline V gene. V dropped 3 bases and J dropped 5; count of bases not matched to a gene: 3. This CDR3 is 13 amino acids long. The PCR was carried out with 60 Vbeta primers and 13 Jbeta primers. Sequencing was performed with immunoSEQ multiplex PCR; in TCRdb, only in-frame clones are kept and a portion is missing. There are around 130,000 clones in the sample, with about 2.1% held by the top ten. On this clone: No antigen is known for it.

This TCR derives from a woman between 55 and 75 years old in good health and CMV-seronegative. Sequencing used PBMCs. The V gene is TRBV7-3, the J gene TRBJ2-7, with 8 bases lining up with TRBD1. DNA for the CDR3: TGTGCCAGCAGCTTGGCAGGGGGCGACGAGCAGTACTTC. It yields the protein CASSLAGGDEQYF.